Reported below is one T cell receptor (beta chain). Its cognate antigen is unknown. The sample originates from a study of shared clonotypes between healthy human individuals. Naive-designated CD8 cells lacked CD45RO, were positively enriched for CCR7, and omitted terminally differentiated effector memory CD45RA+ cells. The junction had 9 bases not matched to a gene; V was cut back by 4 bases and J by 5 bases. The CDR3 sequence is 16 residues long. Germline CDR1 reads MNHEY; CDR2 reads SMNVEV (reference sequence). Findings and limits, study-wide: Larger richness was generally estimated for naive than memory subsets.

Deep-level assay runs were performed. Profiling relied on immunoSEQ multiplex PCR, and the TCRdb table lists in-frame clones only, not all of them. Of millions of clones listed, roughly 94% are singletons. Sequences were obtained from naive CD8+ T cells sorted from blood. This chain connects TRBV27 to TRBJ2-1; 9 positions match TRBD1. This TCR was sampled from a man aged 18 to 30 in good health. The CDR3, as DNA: TGTGCCAGCAGTTCGGCGGGACAGGGCTATGACAATGAGCAGTTCTTC. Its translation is CASSSAGQGYDNEQFF.